Listed below are T cell receptor beta chains from one sample, sequenced in a study of beta chain features in type 1 diabetes. Using immunoSEQ multiplex PCR, the repertoire was profiled, and TCRdb retains in-frame clones only, with some absent. The sample holds about 120,000 clones; 15% to 20% are singletons and the top ten take around 2.5%. Sequencing used central memory CD4+ T cells from blood. All receptors come from a man aged 25-45 years with type 1 diabetes. The CDR3 runs from the conserved cysteine through the conserved F or W. A D gene is named only where the DNA matches it firmly. Some rows have no size entry. The others give once, few or many, or a class for an expanded clone.

J: TRBJ2-3
V: TRBV11-2
D: TRBD1
size: few
DNA: TGTGCCAGCAGCACGGACAGGTCCGGAACGCAGTATTTT
CDR3: CASSTDRSGTQYF

J: TRBJ2-3
V: TRBV9
D: .
size: few
DNA: TGTGCCAGCAGCCCAATCCCGGGGGTGGCAGATACGCAGTATTTT
CDR3: CASSPIPGVADTQYF

J: TRBJ1-6
V: TRBV18
D: TRBD1
size: .
DNA: TGTGCCAGCGTACAGGGGCTTGAAGGTTCACCCCTCCACTTT
CDR3: CASVQGLEGSPLHF

J: TRBJ2-1
V: TRBV30
D: TRBD2
size: few
DNA: TGTGCCTGGAGTGTATCCAGCGGGGCTTACAATGAGCAGTTCTTC
CDR3: CAWSVSSGAYNEQFF

J: TRBJ2-6
V: TRBV11-3
D: .
size: .
DNA: TGTGCCAGCAGCCCCGGGGGCTTGCTCTCTGGGGCCAACGTCCTGACTTTC
CDR3: CASSPGGLLSGANVLTF

J: TRBJ2-3
V: TRBV30
D: TRBD1
size: .
DNA: TGTGCCTGGAGTGTGTTTGGGACAGGGGGACCAGATACGCAGTATTTT
CDR3: CAWSVFGTGGPDTQYF

J: TRBJ1-2
V: TRBV6-1
D: .
size: .
DNA: TGTGCCAGCAGGTCGACGGGAACCTACTATGGCTACACCTTC
CDR3: CASRSTGTYYGYTF

J: TRBJ2-6
V: TRBV9
D: .
size: .
DNA: TGTGCCAGCAGCGTAGAACGACAGGGGAGGGAGGCTGGGGCCAACGTCCTGACTTTC
CDR3: CASSVERQGREAGANVLTF

J: TRBJ2-1
V: TRBV5-1
D: .
size: many
DNA: TGCGCCAGCAGCTTCGGTAGCGACTATTACAATGAGCAGTTCTTC
CDR3: CASSFGSDYYNEQFF

J: TRBJ2-3
V: TRBV29-1
D: .
size: .
DNA: TGCAGCGTTGAAGTAGGAGGGGGCGGGGTAGATACGCAGTATTTT
CDR3: CSVEVGGGGVDTQYF